This T cell receptor (beta chain) originates from a study of blood T cell repertoires in COVID-19. The J segment lost 4 bases and the V segment lost 5 bases, leaving 9 bases of the junction unmatched. The CDR3 loop spans 16 amino acids. Germline assignment: CDR1 MDHEN and CDR2 SYDVKM. In the authors' workflow: By means of reference gene primer amplification, nucleated cell counts were estimated. Assay: immunoSEQ multiplex PCR; the TCRdb copy retains only in-frame clones and omits some. V, J and clone size were drawn from that table, and D and trimming were deduced from the DNA. In the table there are approximately 150,000 clones, approximately 88% of which are singletons. In the 2 weeks before study entry, exposed participants met a COVID-19 case, which was PCR-confirmed or clinician-diagnosed.

This sequence joins TRBV28 and TRBJ2-5, with 11 bases aligning to TRBD1. Sequencing input: PBMCs or T cells enriched from blood (not recorded which). The clonotype was recovered from a man aged 70-80 years who had been exposed to COVID-19. CDR3 protein: CASSGLDRGRRETQYF. For the CDR3, the DNA is TGTGCCAGCAGTGGCCTGGACAGGGGGCGCCGAGAGACCCAGTACTTC.